A single sample gave rise to the 32 T cell receptor beta chains below, sequenced in a study of molecular identifiers for immune sequencing clone quantification. TCRdb itself ran the PCR reads through MiXCR, one entry per CDR3 protein. The table shows 70,000 to 90,000 distinct CDR3 sequences, with over 20% occurring only once. Sequenced: naive CD8+ T cells from blood, with Jurkat cell RNA spiked in. Subset defined: FACS-sorted CD8+CD4-CCR7+CD45RA+ naive T cells. The receptor set was obtained from a human donor in good health. Some libraries in this study had Jurkat cell RNA spiked in.

This clonotype was seen ten or more times. The V call is TRBV9, the J call TRBJ2-3; TRBD2 is a possible D gene (6 bases). This CDR3 is 16 amino acids long. Trimming stripped 4 bases from V and 0 bases from J, with 15 bases between. Germline-derived CDR1 and CDR2 are SGDLS and YYNGEE. CDR3 sequence (DNA): TGTGCCAGCAGCCCCGAGGGGACTCCAAGCACAGATACGCAGTATTTT. Encoded protein: CASSPEGTPSTDTQYF.

The chain recombines TRBV7-9 with TRBJ2-1, with TRBD2 identical over 8 bases. Germline CDR1 SEHNR, CDR2 FQNEAQ (reference sequence). Unmatched junction bases numbered 7, after V lost 2 bases and J lost 1 base. The CDR3 has 17 residues. The DNA of the CDR3 is TGTGCCAGCAGCTTACTCTCTAGCGGGCGATCCTACAATGAGCAGTTCTTC. Its protein is CASSLLSSGRSYNEQFF.

This rearrangement joins TRBV12-3 or TRBV12-4 to TRBJ1-1; 8 positions match TRBD1. Trimming took 4 bases from V and 4 from J; bases not matched to a gene: 5. This CDR3 is 14 amino acids long. DNA of the CDR3: TGTGCCAGCAGTTCAGGGGGCGAGTTCACTGAAGCTTTCTTT. This encodes CASSSGGEFTEAFF.

The chain joins TRBV3-1 to TRBJ2-7; 11 nucleotides match TRBD2. The V segment lost 0 bases and the J segment 4 bases; nucleotides outside the gene matches: 5. Looked up from germline, CDR1 is LGHDT and CDR2 is YNNKEL (reference sequence). This CDR3 is 16 amino acids long. The CDR3 region has the DNA TGTGCCAGCAGCCAAGATGCGGGACTAGCGGTTTACGAGCAGTACTTC. Encoded protein: CASSQDAGLAVYEQYF.

This clonotype showed up many times. The CDR3 sequence: CASSLEDSGANVLTF. CDR3 nucleotide sequence: TGTGCCAGCAGCTTGGAGGACTCTGGGGCCAACGTCCTGACTTTC. The chain joins TRBV5-5 to TRBJ2-6; D is uncertain. The CDR3 has 15 amino acids. Between the trimmed V and J ends, which lost 0 bases and 0 bases, there was a span of 4 bases. Germline CDR1 is SGHKS and CDR2 is YYEKEE (reference sequence).

Worth noting for this clonotype: A much larger clone is a single base away; this may be a read error. J is TRBJ2-1 and V is TRBV6-2 or TRBV6-3, with D possibly being TRBD2 (6 bases). The CDR3 runs to 14 residues. The germline V gene encodes CDR1 MNHEY and CDR2 SVGEGT. The CDR3 loop reads CASSYSSEGDERFF. The CDR3 DNA follows: TGTGCCAGCAGTTACTCGTCGGAGGGCGATGAGCGGTTCTTC.

This clonotype came up many times. V gene TRBV7-9 combines with J gene TRBJ2-7; D gene unclear. Trimming removed 5 bases from V and 6 bases from J, with 11 bases in between. Germline loops: CDR1 SEHNR, CDR2 FQNEAQ (reference sequence). The CDR3 runs 12 residues. CDR3 sequence reads: CASSPLTGEQYF. The CDR3 DNA reads as TGTGCCAGCAGCCCCCTGACGGGCGAGCAGTACTTC.

This clonotype was observed many times. V is TRBV7-9 and J is TRBJ2-1; TRBD2 matches 11 bases. Germline V gene lookup returns CDR1 SEHNR and CDR2 FQNEAQ (reference sequence). The CDR3 sequence is 17 residues long. V shed 5 bases, J shed 3 bases, and the junction held 9 bases outside the gene matches. The CDR3 bases are TGTGCCAGCAGCCTACGGACTAGCGGGTCGTACTACAATGAGCAGTTCTTC. It yields the protein CASSLRTSGSYYNEQFF.

The rearrangement uses TRBV4-1 and TRBJ2-2; D not resolved. Trimming removed 7 bases from V and 3 bases from J, with 12 bases in between. CDR3 length equals 14 residues. CDR1 is MGHRA and CDR2 is YSYEKL in the germline V gene. CDR3 loop: CASTRRMDTGELFF. CDR3 bases: TGCGCCAGCACCCGGAGAATGGACACCGGGGAGCTGTTTTTT.

As to this clonotype: A much larger clone differs from this one at a single base, so this may be a read error. The J gene is TRBJ2-5, the V gene TRBV4-3; perhaps TRBD2 as D (6 bases). This CDR3 region has 14 residues. The germline CDR1 and CDR2 sequences are LGHNA and YSLEER. The CDR3 nucleotides are TGCGCCAGCAGCCAAGAGCGGGGTCAAGAGACCCAGTGCTTC. Translation: CASSQERGQETQCF.

To note about this clonotype: One end of the junction fails to match germline, which may point to a read error. The chain carries TRBV20-1 and TRBJ2-5; 12 bases map to TRBD2. Looked up from germline, CDR1 is DFQATT and CDR2 is SNEGSKA (reference sequence). The CDR3 loop spans 18 amino acids. The CDR3 loop is CRAKKGLAGYSHQETQYF. CDR3 coding DNA: TGCCGTGCAAAAAAAGGACTAGCGGGGTATTCCCACCAAGAGACCCAGTACTTC.

Details on this clonotype: Compared with germline, one end of the junction differs, possibly owing to a read error. The rearrangement links TRBV10-2 to TRBJ2-5, with D tentatively TRBD2 (7 bases). There are 16 residues in the CDR3. Looked up from germline, CDR1 is WSHSY and CDR2 is SAAADI. The CDR3: CASSERGAAEQETQHF. The DNA for the CDR3 is TGCGCCAGCAGTGAGCGGGGGGCCGCGGAACAAGAGACCCAGCACTTC.

This clonotype was picked up many times. The V gene is TRBV7-9, the J gene TRBJ1-5; tentative D call: TRBD1 (5 bases). The CDR3 sequence is 14 residues long. The V gene's germline CDR1 is SEHNR and CDR2 FQNEAQ (reference sequence). V lost 3 bases and J lost 4, with 10 bases in between. CDR3 protein: CASSFAGPNQPQHF. The CDR3 DNA is TGTGCCAGCAGCTTTGCAGGGCCGAATCAGCCCCAGCATTTT.

This clonotype was counted at least ten times. This sequence joins TRBV4-3 and TRBJ1-5; D is unresolved. The V end lost 0 bases, the J end lost 3 bases, and 15 bases lay between the germline ends. The CDR3 runs 17 residues. Germline V gene lookup returns CDR1 LGHNA and CDR2 YSLEER. The CDR3 sequence: CASSQDRNWMSNQPQHF. CDR3 bases: TGCGCCAGCAGCCAAGATCGAAATTGGATGTCCAATCAGCCCCAGCATTTT.

The chain uses TRBV4-3 and TRBJ2-7; possibly TRBD2 for D (6 bases). Between the trimmed V and J ends, which lost 1 base and 3 bases, there was a span of 10 bases. Germline V gene data show CDR1 as LGHNA and CDR2 as YSLEER. CDR3 size: 14 residues. The CDR3 loop reads CASSQGLGGYEQYF. Here the CDR3 DNA reads TGCGCCAGCAGCCAAGGCCTGGGGGGCTACGAGCAGTACTTC.

This clonotype was seen many times. The chain has TRBV29-1 and TRBJ2-7; 11 nucleotides agree with TRBD2. The CDR3 has 15 amino acids. From germline, CDR1 is SQVTM and CDR2 ANQGSEA. V was pared by 0 bases and J by 4 bases, with 5 bases of the junction left unmatched. As DNA, the CDR3 is TGCAGCGTTGAAGAAGGGCTAGCGGGAGGTTACGAGCAGTACTTC. Protein: CSVEEGLAGGYEQYF.

This clonotype showed up many times. The rearrangement links TRBV27 to TRBJ2-7, with D maybe TRBD2 (5 bases). The CDR3 consists of 13 residues. V gave up 8 bases and J gave up 3 bases, with 14 bases separating them. CDR1 and CDR2 (germline): MNHEY, SMNVEV (reference sequence). The DNA of the CDR3 is TGTGCCAGCGGATCCGGGGTAGGCTACGAGCAGTACTTC. Its protein is CASGSGVGYEQYF.

As to this clonotype: A much bigger clone sits one base away, suggesting this may be a read error. The rearrangement links TRBV7-9 to TRBJ1-1, with D unclear. This CDR3 has 15 residues. Germline V gene lookup returns CDR1 SEHNR and CDR2 FQNEAQ (reference sequence). This CDR3 is CASSLSTAGYTEALF. DNA of the CDR3: TGTGCCAGCAGCTTAAGTACGGCGGGGTACACTGAAGCTCTCTTT.

This clonotype was recorded a few times. V gene TRBV6-4 combines with J gene TRBJ2-3; maybe TRBD1 (6 bases). Germline V gene sequence: CDR1 MRHNA, CDR2 SNTAGT. Trimming pared 5 bases from V and 5 bases from J, leaving 20 bases between. The CDR3 is made up of 16 amino acids. This CDR3 is CASSSVGAEIQDTQYF. In DNA, the CDR3 is TGTGCCAGCAGTTCAGTGGGGGCAGAGATACAAGATACGCAGTATTTT.

The chain has TRBV7-9 and TRBJ2-7; D uncertain. This CDR3 region has 14 residues. V gave up 1 base and J gave up 6 bases, with 13 bases separating them. CDR1 and CDR2 (germline): SEHNR, FQNEAQ (reference sequence). The CDR3 nucleotides read TGTGCCAGCAGCTTAGTGCAAAGGGTTGGCGAGCAGTACTTC. As protein: CASSLVQRVGEQYF. Variable domain in full (rest from reference TRBV7-9 and TRBJ2-7): DTGVSQNPRHKITKRGQNVTFRCDPISEHNRLYWYRQTLGQGPEFLTYFQNEAQLEKSRLLSDRFSAERPKGSFSTLEIQRTEQGDSAMYLCASSLVQRVGEQYFGPGTRLTVT.

This clonotype was counted ten times or more. One junction end does not reproduce the germline sequence, and a read error may be involved. The gene calls are TRBV6-2 or TRBV6-3 and TRBJ2-3, with unresolved D. The CDR3 runs 12 residues. The germline V gene encodes CDR1 MNHEY and CDR2 SVGEGT. CDR3 loop: CASTYPGDTQYF. CDR3 bases: TGTGCCAGCACTTACCCCGGAGATACGCAGTATTTT.

This clonotype was counted many times. The chain is built from TRBV20-1 and TRBJ1-1; 9 bases fit TRBD1. J was trimmed by 6 bases and V by 4 bases; bases with no gene match: 9. Germline V gene data show CDR1 as DFQATT and CDR2 as SNEGSKA (reference sequence). The CDR3 totals 14 residues. The CDR3, as DNA: TGCAGTGCTATCCTTCTGGGACAGGGCTCTGAAGCTTTCTTT. It encodes CSAILLGQGSEAFF.

In this sample, this clonotype turned up many times. This sequence joins TRBV6-6 and TRBJ1-1; a possible D gene is TRBD1 (5 bases). The CDR3 is 13 amino acids. Germline CDR1 reads MNHNY; CDR2 reads SVGAGI (reference sequence). V was cut by 10 bases and J by 4 bases, with 16 bases left in between. CDR3 nucleotides: TGTGCCACCTCCCCACCGGGGGGCACTGAAGCTTTCTTT. Translating gives CATSPPGGTEAFF.

The gene calls are TRBV7-8 and TRBJ2-5; TRBD2 agrees at 12 bases. V shed 4 bases, J shed 1 base, and the junction held 4 bases outside the gene matches. The CDR3 runs to 16 residues. CDR1 and CDR2 from the germline V gene are SGHVS and FQNEAQ. The CDR3 nucleotides are TGTGCCAGCAGCTCTCGACTAGCGGGGGTCCAAGAGACCCAGTACTTC. Translated, it gives CASSSRLAGVQETQYF.

This clonotype was observed at least ten times. Written as DNA, the CDR3 is TGCGCCAGCAGCCAAATTTTTAGGGGGCTGTACGAGCAGTACTTC. Translating gives CASSQIFRGLYEQYF. The chain recombines TRBV4-1 with TRBJ2-7, with 7 bases lining up with TRBD1. Germline V gives CDR1 MGHRA, CDR2 YSYEKL. V shed 2 bases, J shed 4 bases, and the junction held 8 bases outside the gene matches. This CDR3 has 15 residues.

The rearrangement links TRBV12-3 or TRBV12-4 to TRBJ1-5, with D tentatively TRBD1 (6 bases). Trimming removed 6 bases from V and 7 bases from J, with 19 bases in between. The CDR3 runs to 15 residues. CDR3 sequence (DNA): TGTGCCAGCAGGGGGTCGGACAGCTCATGGCAGCCCCAGCATTTT. Protein sequence: CASRGSDSSWQPQHF.

V and J are TRBV6-2 or TRBV6-3 and TRBJ2-3; D may correspond to TRBD1 or TRBD2 (5 bases each). Germline loops: CDR1 MNHEY, CDR2 SVGEGT. The germline V and J ends were trimmed by 2 bases and 2 bases, with 20 bases remaining between them. The CDR3 runs 18 residues. The DNA for the CDR3 is TGTGCCAGCAGTTACACGACTAAGGACACTCCCGTCACAGATACGCAGTATTTT. As protein: CASSYTTKDTPVTDTQYF.

This clonotype was seen ten or more times. This chain uses TRBV5-5 with TRBJ2-7, with TRBD1 matching over 8 bases. V lost 0 bases to trimming and J lost 7 bases; unmatched junction nucleotides: 12. This CDR3 region has 16 residues. Germline CDR1 is SGHKS and CDR2 is YYEKEE (reference sequence). For the CDR3, the DNA is TGTGCCAGCAGCTTGGTGTCAGGGGGCTTGCAAACGGAGCAGTACTTC. Translating gives CASSLVSGGLQTEQYF.

The DNA of the CDR3 is TGTGCCAGCACCCCTGGTGTTAGAACCTACGAGCAGTACTTC. This codes for CASTPGVRTYEQYF. The chain recombines TRBV7-9 with TRBJ2-7; no clear D. Trimming removed 7 bases at V and 2 bases at J, with 15 bases between. Germline assignment: CDR1 SEHNR and CDR2 FQNEAQ (reference sequence). The CDR3 loop spans 14 amino acids.

In this sample, this clonotype turned up once. A junction end diverges from the germline sequence, so it may reflect a read error. This sequence joins TRBV27 and TRBJ2-5; D may be TRBD1 (6 bases). Per germline, CDR1 MNHEY and CDR2 SMNVEV (reference sequence). CDR3 length: 17 residues. CDR3 bases: TGTGTCAGCAGTCCTCTGAGAAGCGGACAGACCCAAGAGACCCAGTACTTC. Translated: CVSSPLRSGQTQETQYF.

This clonotype appeared many times. The chain employs TRBV29-1 and TRBJ2-7, with TRBD2 identical over 7 bases. Germline loops: CDR1 SQVTM, CDR2 ANQGSEA. This CDR3 has 15 amino acids. Losses at the gene ends were 3 bases for V and 1 base for J; bases not matched to a gene: 9. The CDR3, as DNA: TGCAGCGTTGAGGGTCTCGAGCGGGGATCCTACGAGCAGTACTTC. It codes for CSVEGLERGSYEQYF.

To note about this clonotype: Since no conserved phenylalanine or tryptophan closes the CDR3, a read error is the likely cause. The chain combines TRBV7-8 with TRBJ2-1; D ambiguous. The germline CDR1 and CDR2 sequences are SGHVS and FQNEAQ. This CDR3 contains 13 residues. Trimming removed 1 base from V and 0 bases from J, with 1 base in between. The CDR3 DNA reads as TGTGCCAGCAGCTTAGACTCCTACAATGAGCAGTTCCTC. Its protein is CASSLDSYNEQFL.